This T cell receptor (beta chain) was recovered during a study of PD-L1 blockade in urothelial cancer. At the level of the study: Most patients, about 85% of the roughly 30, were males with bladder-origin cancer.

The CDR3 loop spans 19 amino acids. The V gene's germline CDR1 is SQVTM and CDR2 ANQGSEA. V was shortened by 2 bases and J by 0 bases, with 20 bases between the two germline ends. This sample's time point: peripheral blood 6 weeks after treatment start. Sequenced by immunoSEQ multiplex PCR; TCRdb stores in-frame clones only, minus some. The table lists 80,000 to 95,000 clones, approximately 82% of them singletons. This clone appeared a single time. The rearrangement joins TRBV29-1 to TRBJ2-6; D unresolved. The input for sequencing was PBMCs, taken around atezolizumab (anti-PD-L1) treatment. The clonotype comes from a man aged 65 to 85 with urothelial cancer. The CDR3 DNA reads TGCAGCGTTGAACGCAGGTCAGGTGGTGAAAGCTCTGGGGCCAACGTCCTGACTTTC. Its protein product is CSVERRSGGESSGANVLTF.